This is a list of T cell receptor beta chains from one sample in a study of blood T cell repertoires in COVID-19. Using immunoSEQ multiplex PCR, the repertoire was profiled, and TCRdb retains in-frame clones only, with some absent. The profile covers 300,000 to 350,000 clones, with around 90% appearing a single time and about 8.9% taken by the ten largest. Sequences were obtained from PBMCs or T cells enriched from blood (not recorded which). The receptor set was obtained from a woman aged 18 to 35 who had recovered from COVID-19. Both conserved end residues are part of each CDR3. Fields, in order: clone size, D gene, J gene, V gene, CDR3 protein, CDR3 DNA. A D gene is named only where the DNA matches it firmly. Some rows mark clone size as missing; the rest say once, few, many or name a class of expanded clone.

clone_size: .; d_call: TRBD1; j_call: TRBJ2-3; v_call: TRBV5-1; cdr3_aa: CASSSGTVADTQYF; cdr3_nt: TGCGCCAGCAGCTCCGGGACAGTAGCAGATACGCAGTATTTT
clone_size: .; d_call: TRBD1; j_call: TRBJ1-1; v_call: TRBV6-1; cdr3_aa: CASSDGRPRQGGQLTTEAFF; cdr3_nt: TGTGCCAGCAGTGACGGGAGACCTCGACAGGGCGGGCAACTCACTACTGAAGCTTTCTTT
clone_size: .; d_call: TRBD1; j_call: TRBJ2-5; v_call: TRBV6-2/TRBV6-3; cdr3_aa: CASSPGGQGQETQYF; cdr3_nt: TGTGCCAGCAGCCCTGGGGGACAGGGACAAGAGACCCAGTACTTC
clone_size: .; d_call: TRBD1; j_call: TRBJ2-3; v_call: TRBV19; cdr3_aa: CASTLQGMTDTQYF; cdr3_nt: TGTGCCAGTACCCTACAGGGGATGACAGATACGCAGTATTTT
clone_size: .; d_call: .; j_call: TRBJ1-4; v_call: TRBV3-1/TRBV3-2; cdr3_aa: CASSNGPGSEKLFF; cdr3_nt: TGTGCCAGCAGCAACGGACCCGGGAGTGAAAAACTGTTTTTT
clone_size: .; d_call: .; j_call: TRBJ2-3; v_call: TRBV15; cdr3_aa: CATSPEGLGTDTQYF; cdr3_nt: TGTGCCACCAGCCCCGAGGGTCTCGGCACAGATACGCAGTATTTT
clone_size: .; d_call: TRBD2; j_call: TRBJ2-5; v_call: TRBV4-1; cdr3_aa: CASSQGRINSGRAETQYF; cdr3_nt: TGCGCCAGCAGCCAAGGACGGATTAATAGCGGGAGGGCGGAGACCCAGTACTTC
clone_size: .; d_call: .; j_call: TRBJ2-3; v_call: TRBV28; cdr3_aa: CASSFGRGADTQYF; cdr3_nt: TGTGCCAGCAGTTTCGGGAGAGGGGCAGATACGCAGTATTTT
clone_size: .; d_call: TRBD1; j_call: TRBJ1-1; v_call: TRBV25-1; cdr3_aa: CASRGDSPMNTEAFF; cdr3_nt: TGTGCCAGCAGGGGGGACAGCCCGATGAACACTGAAGCTTTCTTT
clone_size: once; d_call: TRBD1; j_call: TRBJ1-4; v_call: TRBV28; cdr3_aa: CASSLTGGGEKLFF; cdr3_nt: TGTGCCAGCAGTTTGACAGGGGGAGGCGAAAAACTGTTTTTT
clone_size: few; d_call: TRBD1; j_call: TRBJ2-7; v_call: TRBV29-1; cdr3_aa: CSVEGDRVNEQYF; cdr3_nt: TGCAGCGTTGAGGGTGACAGGGTGAACGAGCAGTACTTC
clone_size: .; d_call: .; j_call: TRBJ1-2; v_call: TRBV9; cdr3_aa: CASSVEGQLNYGYTF; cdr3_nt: TGTGCCAGCAGCGTAGAGGGGCAGCTTAACTATGGCTACACCTTC
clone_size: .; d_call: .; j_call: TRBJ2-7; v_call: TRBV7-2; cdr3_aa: CASSLGLVPYEQYF; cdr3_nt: TGTGCCAGCAGCTTAGGGCTAGTCCCCTACGAGCAGTACTTC
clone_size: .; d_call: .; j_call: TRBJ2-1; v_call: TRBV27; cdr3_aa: CASSLRSSYNEQFF; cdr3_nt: TGTGCCAGCAGTTTACGGAGCTCCTACAATGAGCAGTTCTTC
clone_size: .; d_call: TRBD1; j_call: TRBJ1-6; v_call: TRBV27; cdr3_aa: CASGPWTGWLSSDSPLHF; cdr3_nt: TGTGCCAGCGGACCCTGGACAGGGTGGCTTAGTAGCGATTCACCCCTCCACTTT
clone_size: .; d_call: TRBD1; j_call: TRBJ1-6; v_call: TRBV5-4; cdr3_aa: CASSRETGNSPLHF; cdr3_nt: TGTGCCAGCAGTCGCGAGACAGGGAATTCACCCCTCCACTTT
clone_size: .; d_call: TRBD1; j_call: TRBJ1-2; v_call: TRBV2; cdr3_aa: CASKWDSYYGYTF; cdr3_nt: TGTGCCAGCAAATGGGACAGTTACTATGGCTACACCTTC
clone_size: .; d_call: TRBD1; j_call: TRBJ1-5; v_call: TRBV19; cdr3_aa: CASLDPRDRGIGSNQPQHF; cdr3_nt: TGTGCCAGTCTAGACCCTAGGGACAGGGGAATCGGGAGCAATCAGCCCCAGCATTTT
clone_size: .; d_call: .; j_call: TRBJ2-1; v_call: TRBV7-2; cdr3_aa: CASSTLVGGVGEQFF; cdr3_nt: TGTGCCAGCAGTACTCTAGTGGGGGGAGTTGGTGAGCAGTTCTTC
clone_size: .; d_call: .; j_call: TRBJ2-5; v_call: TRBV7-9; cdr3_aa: CASSFQGGGETQYF; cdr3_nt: TGTGCCAGCAGCTTCCAGGGCGGTGGAGAGACCCAGTACTTC
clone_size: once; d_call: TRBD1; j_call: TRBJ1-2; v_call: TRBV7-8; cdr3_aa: CASSLEIRQGLGYTF; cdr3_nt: TGTGCCAGCAGCTTAGAGATAAGACAGGGCTTAGGCTACACCTTC
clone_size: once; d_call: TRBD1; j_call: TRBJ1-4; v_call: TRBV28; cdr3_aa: CASSPPGTGTLEKLFF; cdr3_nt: TGTGCCAGCAGTCCGCCCGGGACAGGGACCCTTGAAAAACTGTTTTTT
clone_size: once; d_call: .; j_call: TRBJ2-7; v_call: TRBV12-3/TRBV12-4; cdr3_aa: CASSYGYEQYF; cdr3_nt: TGTGCCAGCAGTTACGGCTACGAGCAGTACTTC
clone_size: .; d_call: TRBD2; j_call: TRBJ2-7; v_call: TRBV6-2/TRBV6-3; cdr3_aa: CASSYSKGLAYEQYF; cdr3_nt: TGTGCCAGCAGTTACTCGAAGGGACTAGCCTACGAGCAGTACTTC
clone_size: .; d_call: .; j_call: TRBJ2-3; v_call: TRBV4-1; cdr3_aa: CASSQDFGTDTQYF; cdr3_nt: TGCGCCAGCAGCCAAGATTTCGGCACAGATACGCAGTATTTT
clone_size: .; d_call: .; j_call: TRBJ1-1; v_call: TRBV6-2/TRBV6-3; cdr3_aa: CASSYDRGTLNTEAFF; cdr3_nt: TGTGCCAGCAGTTACGATAGGGGTACATTGAACACTGAAGCTTTCTTT
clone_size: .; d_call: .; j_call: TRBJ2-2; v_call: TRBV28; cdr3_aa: CASSPPASSANTGELFF; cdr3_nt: TGTGCCAGCAGTCCGCCGGCTAGCTCCGCGAACACCGGGGAGCTGTTTTTT
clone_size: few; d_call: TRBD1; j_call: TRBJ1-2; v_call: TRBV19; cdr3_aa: CASSTETGGHSDGYTF; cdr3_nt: TGTGCCAGTAGTACGGAGACAGGGGGGCATAGTGATGGCTACACCTTC
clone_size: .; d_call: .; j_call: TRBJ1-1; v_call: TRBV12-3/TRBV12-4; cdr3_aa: CASSLGRGTEAFF; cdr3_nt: TGTGCCAGCAGTTTAGGTAGAGGCACTGAAGCTTTCTTT
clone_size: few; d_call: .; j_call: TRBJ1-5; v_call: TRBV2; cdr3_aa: CASTSSGLQPQHF; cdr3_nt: TGTGCCAGCACCTCATCGGGGTTGCAGCCCCAGCATTTT
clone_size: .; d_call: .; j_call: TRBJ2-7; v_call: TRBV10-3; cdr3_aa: CAISGSGTGVEQYF; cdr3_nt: TGTGCCATCAGTGGGTCCGGGACGGGAGTGGAGCAGTACTTC
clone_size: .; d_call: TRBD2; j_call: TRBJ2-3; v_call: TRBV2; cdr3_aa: CASSDERGAEDTQYF; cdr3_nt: TGTGCCAGCAGTGACGAGCGGGGGGCGGAAGATACGCAGTATTTT
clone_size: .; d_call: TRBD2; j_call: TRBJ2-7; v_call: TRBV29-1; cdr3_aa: CSVEGLAQGSYEQYF; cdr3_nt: TGCAGCGTTGAAGGACTAGCCCAAGGATCCTACGAGCAGTACTTC
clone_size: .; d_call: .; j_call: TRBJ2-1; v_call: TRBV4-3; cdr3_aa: CASSRSGGVNNEQFF; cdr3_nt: TGCGCCAGCAGCCGATCCGGGGGTGTTAATAATGAGCAGTTCTTC
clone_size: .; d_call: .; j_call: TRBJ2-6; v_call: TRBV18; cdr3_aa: CASSPGVNPLSGANVLTF; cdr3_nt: TGTGCCAGCTCACCGGGCGTTAACCCCCTCTCTGGGGCCAACGTCCTGACTTTC
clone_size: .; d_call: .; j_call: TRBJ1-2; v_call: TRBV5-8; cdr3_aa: CASSRNAGYGYTF; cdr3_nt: TGTGCCAGCAGCAGAAACGCGGGCTATGGCTACACCTTC
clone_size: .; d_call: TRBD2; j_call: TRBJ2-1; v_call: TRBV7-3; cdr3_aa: CASSSTSGGPLNEQFF; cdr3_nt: TGTGCCAGCAGTTCTACTAGCGGGGGGCCCCTGAATGAGCAGTTCTTC
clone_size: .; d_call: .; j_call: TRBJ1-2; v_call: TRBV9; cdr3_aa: CASSAANYGYTF; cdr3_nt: TGTGCCAGCAGCGCAGCGAACTATGGCTACACCTTC
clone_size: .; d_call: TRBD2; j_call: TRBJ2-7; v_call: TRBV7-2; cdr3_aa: CASSLDRRGEQYF; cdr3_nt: TGTGCCAGCAGCTTAGATCGGCGGGGGGAGCAGTACTTC
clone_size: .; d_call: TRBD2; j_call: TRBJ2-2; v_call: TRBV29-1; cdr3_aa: CSGSGGGDTGELFF; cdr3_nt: TGCAGCGGCTCGGGCGGGGGGGACACCGGGGAGCTGTTTTTT
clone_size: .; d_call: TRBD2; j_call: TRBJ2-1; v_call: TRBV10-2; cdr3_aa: CAAQLAGGYYNEQFF; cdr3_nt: TGCGCCGCACAACTGGCGGGGGGCTACTACAATGAGCAGTTCTTC
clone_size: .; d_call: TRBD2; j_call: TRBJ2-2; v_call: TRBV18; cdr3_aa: CASSRGLAGGPPTGELFF; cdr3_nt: TGTGCCAGCTCCCGGGGCCTCGCGGGAGGGCCCCCAACCGGGGAGCTGTTTTTT
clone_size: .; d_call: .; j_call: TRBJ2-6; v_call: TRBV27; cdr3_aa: CASSSQATGANVLTF; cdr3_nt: TGTGCCAGCAGTTCCCAGGCTACTGGGGCCAACGTCCTGACTTTC
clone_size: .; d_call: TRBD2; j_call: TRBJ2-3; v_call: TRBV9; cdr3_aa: CASSVGLSGSTDTQYF; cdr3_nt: TGTGCCAGCAGCGTAGGTCTTAGCGGGAGCACAGATACGCAGTATTTT
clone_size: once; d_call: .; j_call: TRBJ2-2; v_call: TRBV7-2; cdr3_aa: CASSLGGRGTGELFF; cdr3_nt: TGTGCCAGCAGCTTAGGTGGGAGAGGCACCGGGGAGCTGTTTTTT
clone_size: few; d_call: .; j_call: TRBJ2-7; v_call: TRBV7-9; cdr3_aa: CASSLGLRYEQYF; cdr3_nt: TGTGCCAGCAGCTTAGGGCTGCGGTACGAGCAGTACTTC
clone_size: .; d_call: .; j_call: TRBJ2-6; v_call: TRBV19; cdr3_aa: CASSIGGRSSGANVLTF; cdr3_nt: TGTGCCAGTAGTATAGGGGGCAGGAGTTCTGGGGCCAACGTCCTGACTTTC
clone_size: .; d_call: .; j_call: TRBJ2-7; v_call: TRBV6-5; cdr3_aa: CASGGSAEELYEQYF; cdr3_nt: TGTGCCAGCGGGGGGTCTGCGGAGGAACTCTACGAGCAGTACTTC
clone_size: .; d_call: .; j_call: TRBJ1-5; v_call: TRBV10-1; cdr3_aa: CTAGAGGRYQPQHF; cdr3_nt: TGCACCGCGGGAGCCGGTGGCAGGTATCAGCCCCAGCATTTT
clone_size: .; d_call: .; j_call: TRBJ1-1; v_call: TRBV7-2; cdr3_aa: CASSLDRSEAFF; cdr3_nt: TGTGCCAGCAGCTTAGACAGAAGTGAAGCTTTCTTT
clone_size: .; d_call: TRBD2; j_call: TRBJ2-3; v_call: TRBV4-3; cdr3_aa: CASSQGAGGDTDTQYF; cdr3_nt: TGCGCCAGCAGCCAAGGAGCGGGAGGGGACACAGATACGCAGTATTTT
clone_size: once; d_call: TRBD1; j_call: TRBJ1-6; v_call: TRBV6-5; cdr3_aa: CASSYTGTGTNSPLHF; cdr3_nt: TGTGCCAGCAGTTACACCGGGACAGGGACTAATTCACCCCTCCACTTT
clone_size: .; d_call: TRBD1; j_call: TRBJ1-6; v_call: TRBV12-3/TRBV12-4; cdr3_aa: CASSRDRTGHLHF; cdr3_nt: TGTGCCAGCAGCCGGGACAGGACAGGTCACCTCCACTTT
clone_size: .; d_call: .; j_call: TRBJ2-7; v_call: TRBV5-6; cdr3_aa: CASSLSRFGYEQYF; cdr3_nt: TGTGCCAGCAGCTTGTCCAGGTTTGGGTACGAGCAGTACTTC
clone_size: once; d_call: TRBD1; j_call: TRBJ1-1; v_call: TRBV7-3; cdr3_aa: CASSLTATGLPFF; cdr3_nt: TGTGCCAGCAGCTTAACGGCGACAGGGTTGCCTTTCTTT
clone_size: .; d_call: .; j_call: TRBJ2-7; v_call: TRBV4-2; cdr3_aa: CASSPGTFPYEQYF; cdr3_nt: TGTGCCAGCAGCCCGGGGACTTTTCCCTACGAGCAGTACTTC
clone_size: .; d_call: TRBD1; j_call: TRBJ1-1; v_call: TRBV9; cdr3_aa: CASRGQMNTEAFF; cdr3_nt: TGTGCCAGCAGGGGACAGATGAACACTGAAGCTTTCTTT
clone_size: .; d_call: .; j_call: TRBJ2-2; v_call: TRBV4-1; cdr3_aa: CASSEDRRNTGELFF; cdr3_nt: TGCGCCAGCAGTGAAGACAGGAGAAACACCGGGGAGCTGTTTTTT
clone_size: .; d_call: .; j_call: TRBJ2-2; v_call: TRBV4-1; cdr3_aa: CASSQGRGATGELFF; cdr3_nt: TGCGCCAGCAGCCAAGGCCGGGGGGCCACCGGGGAGCTGTTTTTT
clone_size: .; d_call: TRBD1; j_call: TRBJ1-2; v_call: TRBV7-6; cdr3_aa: CASSLDTGQGRGYTF; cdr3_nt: TGTGCCAGCAGCTTAGATACCGGACAGGGTAGAGGCTACACCTTC